The 22 T cell receptor beta chains in this list originate from one sample, sequenced in a study of T cells after yellow fever vaccination. TCRdb called the 5' RACE reads again in MiXCR, with one record for every CDR3 protein. The sample records 450,000 to 650,000 distinct CDR3 sequences, approximately 15% being singletons. The material was PBMCs, obtained on the day of the yellow fever booster vaccination. The receptors were gathered from a man under 40 who received the YFV17D yellow fever vaccine.

The rearrangement uses TRBV14 and TRBJ2-7; D gene unclear. The germline V gene encodes CDR1 SGHDN and CDR2 FVKESK. Between the trimmed V and J ends, which lost 4 bases and 5 bases, there was a span of 12 bases. The CDR3 contains 13 residues. The CDR3 sequence: CASSLLKWDEQYF. CDR3 DNA sequence: TGTGCCAGCAGCCTACTGAAATGGGACGAGCAGTACTTC.

This clonotype has more than one count but fewer than ten. The chain carries TRBV7-2 and TRBJ2-5, with D maybe TRBD2 (5 bases). Germline V gene data show CDR1 as SGHTA and CDR2 as FQGNSA. The CDR3 loop spans 15 amino acids. V was trimmed by 1 base and J by 3 bases, leaving 12 bases between them. The chain's CDR3 is CASSLVRTGKETQYF. The CDR3 bases are TGTGCCAGCAGCTTAGTAAGGACGGGGAAAGAGACCCAGTACTTC.

This clonotype was counted only a few times. The genes are TRBV6-5 and TRBJ2-5; maybe TRBD1 (5 bases). Deletions cut 0 bases from V and 7 bases from J, with 12 bases between. Germline V CDR1 and CDR2: MNHEY, SVGAGI. The CDR3 contains 14 residues. CDR3 residues: CASSYSLDTRTQYF. Written as DNA, the CDR3 is TGTGCCAGCAGTTACTCGCTGGACACCAGGACCCAGTACTTC.

This sequence joins TRBV2 and TRBJ1-5, with TRBD1 matching 8 bases. In germline, CDR1 is SNHLY, CDR2 FYNNEI. CDR3 length equals 10 residues. The V segment lost 10 bases and the J segment 14 bases; nucleotides outside the gene matches: 7. The DNA of the CDR3 is TGTGCCACAGGGACAGGCGTTAAGCATTTT. Its translation is CATGTGVKHF. Looking up the rest from reference TRBV2 and TRBJ1-5 gives the full variable domain: EPEVTQTPSHQVTQMGQEVILRCVPISNHLYFYWYRQILGQKVEFLVSFYNNEISEKSEIFDDQFSVERPDGSNFTLKIRSTKLEDSAMYFCATGTGVKHFGDGTRLSIL.

In this sample, this clonotype turned up many times. The chain employs TRBV20-1 and TRBJ2-1; 9 bases match TRBD1. CDR1 is DFQATT and CDR2 is SNEGSKA in the germline V gene (reference sequence). V shed 0 bases, J shed 4 bases, and the junction held 4 bases outside the gene matches. This CDR3 is 15 amino acids long. CDR3 sequence: CSARDPGTGYNEQFF. In DNA form, the CDR3 reads TGCAGTGCTAGAGACCCCGGGACAGGGTACAATGAGCAGTTCTTC.

A few counts support this clonotype. This chain joins TRBV10-3 and TRBJ2-5, with TRBD1 matching over 10 bases. Germline loops: CDR1 ENHRY, CDR2 SYGVKD. The V segment lost 6 bases and the J segment 4 bases; nucleotides outside the gene matches: 8. The CDR3 runs to 15 residues. The CDR3 bases are TGTGCCATCAGCGCCGGGACAGGGGTCCCAGAGACCCAGTACTTC. This gives the protein CAISAGTGVPETQYF.

This clonotype occurred a few times. The genes are TRBV18 and TRBJ2-2; no firm D call. The CDR3 runs 13 residues. V lost 4 bases, J lost 6 bases, and 9 bases lay in between. CDR1 is KGHSH, CDR2 LQKENI, per germline. CDR3 nucleotide sequence: TGTGCCAGCTCACGAAATCAGGCCGGGGAGCTGTTTTTT. The encoded protein is CASSRNQAGELFF.

CDR3 loop: CASSTSGRPVNEQFF. CDR3 nucleotide sequence: TGTGCCAGCAGCACCAGCGGGAGGCCTGTCAATGAGCAGTTCTTC. This chain links TRBV7-9 with TRBJ2-1, with 9 bases that match TRBD2. The CDR3 has 15 amino acids. Trimming removed 5 bases from V and 6 bases from J; junction bases left unmatched: 8. Germline V lookup: CDR1 SEHNR, CDR2 FQNEAQ (reference sequence). Supplemented by reference TRBV7-9 and TRBJ2-1, the full variable domain reads DTGVSQNPRHKITKRGQNVTFRCDPISEHNRLYWYRQTLGQGPEFLTYFQNEAQLEKSRLLSDRFSAERPKGSFSTLEIQRTEQGDSAMYLCASSTSGRPVNEQFFGPGTRLTVL.

V usage is TRBV5-6 and J usage is TRBJ2-1, with 9 bases lining up with TRBD1. Germline trimming cut 1 base from V and 5 bases from J; bases unmatched to any gene: 7. The CDR3 spans 16 residues. CDR1 is SGHDT, CDR2 YYEEEE, per germline. The CDR3 DNA reads as TGTGCCAGCAGCTTGATCCAGACAGGGGGGAACAATGAGCAGTTCTTC. Its protein product is CASSLIQTGGNNEQFF.

The chain carries TRBV10-2 and TRBJ2-2; maybe TRBD2 (5 bases). The CDR3 contains 17 residues. V lost 6 bases to trimming and J lost 5 bases, with 22 bases between them. Germline CDR1 is WSHSY and CDR2 is SAAADI. Here the CDR3 DNA reads TGCGCCAGCAGGGATCAAACAACGGCGGGCGTAACCGGGGAGCTGTTTTTT. Protein: CASRDQTTAGVTGELFF.

V is TRBV20-1 and J is TRBJ2-5; 8 bases match TRBD2. The CDR3 sequence is 15 residues long. Losses at the gene ends were 6 bases for V and 4 bases for J; bases not matched to a gene: 13. Looked up from germline, CDR1 is DFQATT and CDR2 is SNEGSKA (reference sequence). CDR3 DNA: TGCAGTGCAACAGCCTTAGGCGGGAGGATAGAGACCCAGTACTTC. Amino acids: CSATALGGRIETQYF.

In its sample, this clonotype was seen a few times. The CDR3 here is CSATGTKGNTIYF. In nucleotides, the CDR3 is TGCAGTGCTACCGGGACTAAGGGAAACACCATATATTTT. V and J are TRBV20-1 and TRBJ1-3; perhaps TRBD1 as D (5 bases). The CDR3 runs to 13 residues. The germline V gene encodes CDR1 DFQATT and CDR2 SNEGSKA (reference sequence). Trimming took 4 bases from V and 4 from J, leaving 11 bases between them.

This clonotype was seen a handful of times. The V and J genes are TRBV28 and TRBJ2-5; possibly TRBD2 for D (5 bases). Germline loops: CDR1 MDHEN, CDR2 SYDVKM. This CDR3 has 14 amino acids. V was pared by 5 bases and J by 5 bases, with 15 bases between. The CDR3, as DNA: TGTGCCAGCAGTCAACTCAGGACGGGGGAGACCCAGTACTTC. Encoded protein: CASSQLRTGETQYF.

This clonotype was observed a few times. As DNA, the CDR3 is TGTGCCAGCAAACAAGGCAATGAGCAGTTCTTC. Translating gives CASKQGNEQFF. The J gene is TRBJ2-1, the V gene TRBV6-5; D unclear. Trimming took off 7 bases at V and 6 bases at J, with 7 bases between the two ends. From germline, CDR1 is MNHEY and CDR2 SVGAGI. The CDR3 has 11 residues.

The chain joins TRBV2 to TRBJ1-5, with TRBD1 identical over 8 bases. Unmatched junction bases numbered 7, after V lost 6 bases and J lost 3 bases. CDR1 and CDR2 from the germline V gene are SNHLY and FYNNEI. The CDR3 has 15 residues. The CDR3 sequence: CASSDGQGDNQPQHF. The CDR3 DNA is TGTGCCAGCAGCGACGGACAGGGTGACAATCAGCCCCAGCATTTT.

The table lists this clonotype with a few counts. This chain links TRBV12-3 or TRBV12-4 with TRBJ2-3; D is unresolved. The CDR3 runs 15 residues. The ends were cut back, 5 bases at V and 1 base at J, with 13 bases in the middle. The CDR3 bases are TGTGCCAGCAGTCGGACCCCGACGGGCACAGATACGCAGTATTTT. Encoded protein: CASSRTPTGTDTQYF.

This clonotype was picked up a small number of times. The gene calls are TRBV7-9 and TRBJ2-1, with TRBD2 identical over 10 bases. Trimming took 5 bases from V and 7 from J; bases not matched to a gene: 8. The CDR3 contains 15 residues. Germline V CDR1 and CDR2: SEHNR, FQNEAQ (reference sequence). The DNA for the CDR3 is TGTGCCAGCAGCCTCGATAGCGGGAGGCGGAATGAGCAGTTCTTC. Amino acids: CASSLDSGRRNEQFF.

This clonotype was counted a few times. J is TRBJ2-2 and V is TRBV5-4, with D uncertain. The CDR3 sequence is 15 residues long. Per germline, CDR1 SGHNT and CDR2 YYREEE (reference sequence). V was cut by 5 bases and J by 5 bases, with 16 bases left in between. CDR3 protein: CASRSRPEETGELFF. Here the CDR3 DNA reads TGTGCCAGCAGATCTAGGCCAGAGGAGACCGGGGAGCTGTTTTTT. The entire variable domain, with the rest obtained from reference TRBV5-4 and TRBJ2-2, is as follows: ETGVTQSPTHLIKTRGQQVTLRCSSQSGHNTVSWYQQALGQGPQFIFQYYREEENGRGNFPPRFSGLQFPNYSSELNVNALELDDSALYLCASRSRPEETGELFFGEGSRLTVL.

CDR3 protein: CASSTSPGETQYF. CDR3 coding DNA: TGTGCCAGCTCAACTTCCCCCGGGGAGACCCAGTACTTC. The gene calls are TRBV6-1 and TRBJ2-5; no firm D call. Trimming left V 8 bases short and J 5 bases short, with 15 bases between. Germline CDR1 and CDR2: MNHNS and SASEGT. CDR3 length: 13 amino acids.

The chain is built from TRBV6-1 and TRBJ2-7, with TRBD1 as a possible D gene (6 bases). CDR1 is MNHNS, CDR2 SASEGT, per germline. CDR3 length equals 16 residues. V was cut by 2 bases and J by 6 bases, with 20 bases left in between. The CDR3 DNA reads TGTGCCAGCAGTGAATTCCTTTCAACAGGGAAGGCCGAGCAGTACTTC. Protein: CASSEFLSTGKAEQYF.

The chain couples TRBV12-3 or TRBV12-4 to TRBJ2-5, with D possibly being TRBD1 or TRBD2 (5 bases each). Trimming pared 5 bases from V and 1 base from J, leaving 11 bases between. This CDR3 region has 14 residues. As DNA, the CDR3 is TGTGCCAGCAGTCACGGGACCCCCCAAGAGACCCAGTACTTC. Translated: CASSHGTPQETQYF.

This clonotype was observed at least ten times. This sequence joins TRBV5-5 and TRBJ1-1; 8 bases map to TRBD1. The CDR3 has 14 amino acids. V was clipped by 0 bases and J by 7 bases; unmatched bases: 5. Germline assignment: CDR1 SGHKS and CDR2 YYEKEE (reference sequence). This CDR3 reads CASSLAPGTGEAFF. As DNA, the CDR3 is TGTGCCAGCAGCTTGGCCCCCGGGACAGGTGAAGCTTTCTTT.